Listed here is a single T cell receptor beta chain. Assay used: immunoSEQ multiplex PCR; TCRdb lists only in-frame clones, some missing. The sample shows 350,000 or so clones, 88% of them seen only once. This sample stems from a study of blood T cell repertoires in COVID-19. This sequence was found in a woman aged 30 to 39 who had been exposed to COVID-19. Sequencing was carried out using PBMCs or T cells enriched from blood (not recorded which).

The CDR3 DNA sequence: TGTGCCAGCAGACCAACAGGGGGAACTGGAAACACCATATATTTT. It encodes CASRPTGGTGNTIYF. V and J are TRBV6-5 and TRBJ1-3; TRBD1 agrees at 8 bases. The germline gives CDR1 MNHEY, CDR2 SVGAGI. The J segment lost 2 bases and the V segment lost 6 bases, leaving 6 bases of the junction unmatched. The CDR3 is 15 residues long.